A single sample gave rise to the 21 T cell receptor beta chains below, sequenced in a study of cytomegalovirus exposure and HLA in healthy donors. Only in-frame clones appear in the TCRdb table, and some are missing; sequencing was by immunoSEQ multiplex PCR. The sample lists more than 60,000 clones; approximately 90% were seen once. Sequenced input: PBMCs. The source of these receptors is a young woman in good health and CMV-seronegative.

This clone appeared a few times. This chain connects TRBV9 to TRBJ2-6; TRBD1 is a possible D gene (5 bases). The length of the CDR3 is 14 residues. Looked up from germline, CDR1 is SGDLS and CDR2 is YYNGEE. Between the trimmed V and J ends, which lost 5 bases and 1 base, there was a span of 7 bases. CDR3 sequence: CASRQDSGANVLTF. The CDR3 nucleotides are TGTGCCAGCAGACAGGATTCTGGGGCCAACGTCCTGACTTTC.

This clone was seen once. The CDR3 region is CASSRLADNNEQFF. The DNA for the CDR3 is TGTGCCAGCAGCAGATTAGCGGACAACAATGAGCAGTTCTTC. The genes are TRBV7-9 and TRBJ2-1, with D tentatively TRBD2 (6 bases). The CDR3 sequence is 14 residues long. The germline V gene encodes CDR1 SEHNR and CDR2 FQNEAQ (reference sequence). The V end lost 5 bases, the J end lost 5 bases, and 13 bases lay between the germline ends.

This clone has just a few counts. This chain connects TRBV29-1 to TRBJ2-1, with D tentatively TRBD1 (6 bases). Germline values: CDR1 SQVTM, CDR2 ANQGSEA. This CDR3 is 11 amino acids long. The germline V and J ends were trimmed by 6 bases and 12 bases, with 15 bases remaining between them. The CDR3 region has the DNA TGCAGCGTCGATGACAGGATTGGGCAGTTCTTC. Its protein product is CSVDDRIGQFF.

The genes are TRBV4-3 and TRBJ2-5; 13 nucleotides align to TRBD2. The CDR3 extends over 18 amino acids. The germline gives CDR1 LGHNA, CDR2 YSLEER. V lost 1 base, J lost 2 bases, and 7 bases stayed unmatched. The CDR3 nucleotides read TGCGCCAGCAGCCAAGTAACTAGCGGGGGGGCCAGGCAAGAGACCCAGTACTTC. Amino acids: CASSQVTSGGARQETQYF.

The chain links TRBV5-6 to TRBJ2-6; 7 bases align to TRBD1. CDR3 size: 15 residues. Per germline, CDR1 SGHDT and CDR2 YYEEEE. V gave up 0 bases and J gave up 3 bases; unmatched junction bases: 0. CDR3 sequence (DNA): TGTGCCAGCAGCTTGGGACAGGGTGGGGCCAACGTCCTGACTTTC. It codes for CASSLGQGGANVLTF.

J is TRBJ2-1 and V is TRBV11-3, with D possibly matching TRBD2 (6 bases). CDR3 length: 16 residues. Deletions cut 4 bases from V and 4 bases from J, with 17 bases between. Germline CDR1 reads SGHNT; CDR2 reads YENEEA. CDR3 bases: TGTGCCAGCAGCTCACCACTGGAGGGGCGGTACAATGAGCAGTTCTTC. It is translated as CASSSPLEGRYNEQFF.

CDR3 region: CASSTGTSGEETQYF. CDR3 coding DNA: TGCGCCAGCAGCACCGGGACTAGCGGGGAAGAGACCCAGTACTTC. The V call is TRBV5-1, the J call TRBJ2-5; 13 bases fit TRBD2. The V gene's germline CDR1 is SGHRS and CDR2 YFSETQ. J lost 3 bases, V lost 4 bases, and 3 bases had no gene match. The CDR3 is 15 amino acids.

The chain joins TRBV5-6 to TRBJ1-2; 8 nucleotides align to TRBD1. The CDR3 has 13 residues. Trimming cost V 2 bases and J 7 bases; bases outside gene matches: 4. Germline CDR1 SGHDT, CDR2 YYEEEE. The DNA of the CDR3 is TGTGCCAGCAGCTTCGACAGGGGCTCTGGCTACACCTTC. Protein product: CASSFDRGSGYTF.

The chain has TRBV7-2 and TRBJ2-1; 15 positions match TRBD2. Germline values: CDR1 SGHTA, CDR2 FQGNSA. J was trimmed by 9 bases and V by 5 bases; bases with no gene match: 2. The CDR3 runs 14 residues. CDR3 loop: CASSPGLAGGEQFF. The CDR3 DNA reads TGTGCCAGCAGCCCGGGACTAGCGGGAGGTGAGCAGTTCTTC.

This chain connects TRBV5-1 to TRBJ2-2; possibly TRBD1 for D (6 bases). The germline V and J ends were trimmed by 4 bases and 2 bases, with 21 bases remaining between them. The CDR3 has 18 amino acids. Germline CDR1 and CDR2: SGHRS and YFSETQ. CDR3 region: CASSSPRGPTYNTGELFF. CDR3 sequence (DNA): TGCGCCAGCAGCAGCCCCAGGGGCCCCACCTATAACACCGGGGAGCTGTTTTTT.

CDR3 sequence reads: CASHPSGLATDTQYF. CDR3 bases: TGTGCCAGTCACCCGTCCGGACTAGCGACAGATACGCAGTATTTT. The chain joins TRBV7-3 to TRBJ2-3; 9 bases are shared with TRBD2. The V and J ends lost 9 bases and 3 bases, in that order; junction bases with no gene match: 10. This CDR3 has 15 residues. Germline lookup yields CDR1 SGHTA and CDR2 FQGTGA. Based on the CDR3 plus reference TRBV7-3 and TRBJ2-3, the full variable domain is GAGVSQTPSNKVTEKGKYVELRCDPISGHTALYWYRQSLGQGPEFLIYFQGTGAADDSGLPNDRFFAVRPEGSVSTLKIQRTERGDSAVYLCASHPSGLATDTQYFGPGTRLTVL.

The genes are TRBV5-6 and TRBJ2-7; 7 bases map to TRBD1. This CDR3 has 14 residues. V shed 4 bases, J shed 3 bases, and the junction held 7 bases outside the gene matches. The germline CDR1 and CDR2 sequences are SGHDT and YYEEEE. CDR3 DNA: TGTGCCAGCAGCCGGGACAGAGGGCTCTACGAGCAGTACTTC. This translates into CASSRDRGLYEQYF.

The chain employs TRBV5-1 and TRBJ2-5; D is unclear. The germline gives CDR1 SGHRS, CDR2 YFSETQ. V lost 3 bases and J lost 2, with 11 bases in between. This CDR3 spans 14 amino acids. The CDR3: CASSSQLSQETQYF. In DNA form, the CDR3 reads TGCGCCAGCAGCTCGCAACTGAGTCAAGAGACCCAGTACTTC.

The gene calls are TRBV28 and TRBJ2-3, with 7 bases that match TRBD2. V was clipped by 4 bases and J by 7 bases; unmatched bases: 14. From germline, CDR1 is MDHEN and CDR2 SYDVKM. The CDR3 covers 16 residues. The CDR3 here is CASSSRRSGKENTQYF. The CDR3 DNA sequence: TGTGCCAGCAGTTCCCGACGAAGCGGGAAGGAAAATACGCAGTATTTT.

The rearrangement uses TRBV15 and TRBJ2-2; possible D gene TRBD2, 6 bases. V was cut by 1 base and J by 5 bases, with 8 bases left in between. CDR1 is LNHNV, CDR2 YYDKDF, per germline (reference sequence). This CDR3 comprises 14 residues. For the CDR3, the DNA is TGTGCCACCAGCAGAGTTCGGGAGACCGGGGAGCTGTTTTTT. Protein sequence: CATSRVRETGELFF.

In DNA, the CDR3 is TGTGCCAGCAGCTTAGGAGGGACTAGTCCTGGGGATACGCAGTATTTT. It is translated as CASSLGGTSPGDTQYF. The rearrangement uses TRBV7-2 and TRBJ2-3; 8 bases are shared with TRBD2. The CDR3 covers 16 residues. Losses at the gene ends were 1 base for V and 6 bases for J; bases not matched to a gene: 9. Germline loops: CDR1 SGHTA, CDR2 FQGNSA. The full variable domain, its missing parts supplied by reference TRBV7-2 and TRBJ2-3, is GAGVSQSPSNKVTEKGKDVELRCDPISGHTALYWYRQSLGQGLEFLIYFQGNSAPDKSGLPSDRFSAERTGGSVSTLTIQRTQQEDSAVYLCASSLGGTSPGDTQYFGPGTRLTVL.

The CDR3 sequence is CASSLSDPGINEKLFF. The DNA of the CDR3 is TGTGCCAGCAGCTTATCCGATCCAGGGATTAATGAAAAACTGTTTTTT. This chain joins TRBV11-2 and TRBJ1-4; D may be TRBD1 (5 bases). The CDR3 runs 16 residues. The V gene lost 2 bases and the J gene lost 4 bases, with 14 bases spanning the gap. Germline loops: CDR1 SGHAT, CDR2 FQNNGV.

This chain uses TRBV27 with TRBJ2-7, with 9 bases identical to TRBD1. The CDR3 consists of 15 residues. CDR1 is MNHEY, CDR2 SMNVEV, per germline (reference sequence). Losses at the gene ends were 5 bases for V and 5 bases for J; bases not matched to a gene: 10. The CDR3 DNA follows: TGTGCCAGCAGTGCGGGAACAGGGGGCGACCACGAGCAGTACTTC. Translation: CASSAGTGGDHEQYF.

The chain couples TRBV7-8 to TRBJ2-2; the match to TRBD1 covers 9 bases. The germline CDR1 and CDR2 sequences are SGHVS and FQNEAQ. The CDR3 is 16 residues long. Unmatched junction bases numbered 12, after V lost 6 bases and J lost 7 bases. DNA for the CDR3: TGTGCCAGCAGAGCTATGGGACAGGGAGGGATCGGGGAGCTGTTTTTT. Encoded protein: CASRAMGQGGIGELFF.

The chain is built from TRBV29-1 and TRBJ1-1; 7 bases are shared with TRBD1. The CDR3 sequence is 14 residues long. Trimming took 7 bases from V and 3 from J; bases not matched to a gene: 11. The germline V gene has CDR1 SQVTM and CDR2 ANQGSEA. CDR3 DNA sequence: TGCAGCGCCCGCCGTGCCCAGGGGGACACTGAAGCTTTCTTT. The encoded protein is CSARRAQGDTEAFF.

This clone is a singleton in its sample. The CDR3 coding sequence is TGTGCCAGCAACCTGGACAGGGACATTATGGGCTACACCTTC. Translation: CASNLDRDIMGYTF. The rearrangement uses TRBV2 and TRBJ1-2; 8 bases match TRBD1. J gave up 8 bases and V 7 bases, and 12 bases lay outside the gene matches. From germline, CDR1 is SNHLY and CDR2 FYNNEI. The CDR3 contains 14 residues.